The clone carrying this T cell receptor beta chain has ten or more counts. TCRdb redid the calling of the 5' RACE reads with MiXCR, one entry per CDR3 protein. Found here are fewer than 350,000 distinct CDR3 sequences, roughly 8.6% of them singletons; the top ten hold approximately 2%. This entry belongs to a study of identical twins. This sample also belongs to another study, concerning yellow fever vaccine responses in identical twins.

This receptor was obtained from a woman between 18 and 29 years old in good health. Sequencing was done on a sample of memory (CD45RO+) T cells sorted from blood.

CDR3 loop: CASSSNRQGAVKKLFF. The CDR3, as DNA: TGTGCCAGCAGTTCCAACCGACAGGGGGCGGTTAAAAAACTGTTTTTT. The chain joins TRBV28 to TRBJ1-4; the match to TRBD1 covers 10 bases. The germline gives CDR1 MDHEN, CDR2 SYDVKM. V trimming: 4 bases; J trimming: 9 bases; junction bases outside the gene matches: 11. This CDR3 comprises 16 residues.